Listed here are 21 T cell receptor beta chains from one sample, sequenced in a study of post-analysis software for immune sequencing data. TCR beta libraries were prepared from cDNA with unique molecular identifiers. TCRdb analysed the PCR reads with MiXCR anew, one entry per CDR3 protein. The sample has around 770,000 distinct CDR3 sequences, about half seen once. Study results and limitations: Five or six TRBV segments were significantly more frequent in patients than in controls. TRBV5-6, TRBV5-1 and TRBV20-1 were among these segments.

Their target antigens are unknown. Sequencing was performed on blood. The source of these receptors is a girl between 10 and 17 years old with multiple sclerosis.

This clonotype occurred a few times. This chain uses TRBV20-1 with TRBJ1-2; a weak D match, TRBD1 (5 bases). This CDR3 contains 13 residues. CDR1 and CDR2 from the germline V gene are DFQATT and SNEGSKA (reference sequence). CDR3 in amino acids: CSVASGQNYGYTF. As DNA, the CDR3 is TGCAGCGTTGCGTCGGGGCAGAACTATGGCTACACCTTC.

This chain links TRBV12-3 or TRBV12-4 with TRBJ1-2; D might be TRBD1 (5 bases). The CDR3 runs 13 residues. Trimming left V 4 bases short and J 6 bases short, with 12 bases between. CDR3 coding DNA: TGTGCCAGCAGTTCCGGGACCGAGAATGGCTACACCTTC. It encodes CASSSGTENGYTF.

This clonotype was detected only once. The chain has TRBV6-2 or TRBV6-3 and TRBJ2-5; no firm D call. Germline CDR1 and CDR2: MNHEY and SVGEGT. The CDR3 is 13 residues long. Trimming shortened V by 0 bases and J by 11 bases, and 13 bases separated the two germline ends. CDR3 amino acids: CASSYSAPGEQYF. The CDR3 DNA sequence: TGTGCCAGCAGTTACTCGGCCCCTGGAGAGCAGTACTTC.

Within the sample, this clonotype is medium-sized. J is TRBJ2-7 and V is TRBV7-2; no clear D gene. CDR3 length: 14 residues. The V and J ends lost 2 bases and 2 bases respectively, with 10 bases between them. From germline, CDR1 is SGHTA and CDR2 FQGNSA. CDR3 residues: CASSLKAGPYEQYF. Written as DNA, the CDR3 is TGTGCCAGCAGCTTAAAGGCCGGGCCCTACGAGCAGTACTTC.

V gene TRBV9 combines with J gene TRBJ2-1; D is uncertain. Trimming shortened V by 0 bases and J by 9 bases, and 7 bases separated the two germline ends. Germline CDR1 reads SGDLS; CDR2 reads YYNGEE. The CDR3 is 12 amino acids. CDR3 DNA: TGTGCCAGCAGCGTAGCCTGGGGTGAGCAGTTCTTC. As protein: CASSVAWGEQFF.

This sequence joins TRBV12-3 or TRBV12-4 and TRBJ2-3; TRBD2 matches 9 bases. The CDR3 covers 15 residues. V shed 7 bases, J shed 0 bases, and the junction held 5 bases outside the gene matches. CDR3 residues: CASTYGTSSTDTQYF. In nucleotides, the CDR3 is TGTGCCAGCACTTACGGGACTAGCAGCACAGATACGCAGTATTTT.

In this sample, this clonotype turned up a few times. The V gene is TRBV10-3, the J gene TRBJ2-7; TRBD1 aligns across 8 bases. The J segment lost 3 bases and the V segment lost 8 bases, leaving 0 bases of the junction unmatched. The CDR3 contains 11 residues. In germline, CDR1 is ENHRY, CDR2 SYGVKD. CDR3 region: CAIGTGYEQYF. For the CDR3, the DNA is TGTGCCATCGGGACAGGCTACGAGCAGTACTTC.

The chain uses TRBV6-1 and TRBJ1-2; 9 positions agree with TRBD1. Unmatched junction bases numbered 13, after V lost 4 bases and J lost 4 bases. CDR1 MNHNS and CDR2 SASEGT come from the germline V gene. The CDR3 sequence is 17 residues long. CDR3 in DNA: TGTGCCAGCAGTGGTCCCGGGACAGGGCGGTTGGGCTATGGCTACACCTTC. It translates to CASSGPGTGRLGYGYTF.

This clonotype was seen only a few times. This chain joins TRBV5-8 and TRBJ2-6, with D unresolved. V shed 1 base and J shed 4 bases, with 3 bases lying between them. Germline V gene sequence: CDR1 SGHTS, CDR2 YDEGEE. The CDR3 sequence is 13 residues long. CDR3 amino acids: CASSLWGANVLTF. CDR3 nucleotides: TGTGCCAGCAGCTTGTGGGGGGCCAACGTCCTGACTTTC.

The CDR3 region is CASSLAVGRQETQYF. CDR3 bases: TGTGCCAGCAGCTTAGCAGTGGGGCGACAAGAGACCCAGTACTTC. The V gene is TRBV7-6, the J gene TRBJ2-5, with D possibly being TRBD1 (5 bases). This CDR3 is built from 15 residues. V was pared by 0 bases and J by 2 bases, with 10 bases between. From germline, CDR1 is SGHVS and CDR2 FNYEAQ.

This chain uses TRBV5-1 with TRBJ2-5, with 7 nucleotides matching TRBD2. The CDR3 covers 15 residues. V lost 0 bases and J lost 4; bases outside the gene matches: 6. The germline V gene has CDR1 SGHRS and CDR2 YFSETQ. The CDR3 reads CASSLDGGSLETQYF. The CDR3, as DNA: TGCGCCAGCAGCTTGGATGGCGGGAGCTTAGAGACCCAGTACTTC.

V usage is TRBV5-1 and J usage is TRBJ2-7, with 7 bases aligning to TRBD2. The CDR3 consists of 15 residues. Looked up from germline, CDR1 is SGHRS and CDR2 is YFSETQ. V trimming: 0 bases; J trimming: 0 bases; junction bases outside the gene matches: 3. The CDR3 sequence: CASSLAWTSSYEQYF. The DNA for the CDR3 is TGCGCCAGCAGCTTGGCTTGGACTAGCTCCTACGAGCAGTACTTC.

The J gene is TRBJ2-1, the V gene TRBV30, with 13 bases lining up with TRBD2. The CDR3 has 16 residues. V was clipped by 2 bases and J by 8 bases; unmatched bases: 9. CDR1 is GTSNPN, CDR2 SVGIG, per germline (reference sequence). DNA of the CDR3: TGTGCCTGGAGTAATTCGGGACTAGCGGGAAGCGATGAGCAGTTCTTC. Encoded protein: CAWSNSGLAGSDEQFF.

The rearrangement links TRBV2 to TRBJ2-1, with 7 nucleotides matching TRBD2. Germline V gene data show CDR1 as SNHLY and CDR2 as FYNNEI. The CDR3 spans 12 residues. The V gene end was trimmed by 8 bases and the J gene end by 4 bases; junction bases not matched to a gene: 2. Written as DNA, the CDR3 is TGTGCCAGCGGGGACTATTACAATGAGCAGTTCTTC. It is translated as CASGDYYNEQFF.

Points on this clonotype: At one end the junction does not follow the germline gene, possibly because of a read error. The chain is built from TRBV20-1 and TRBJ2-6, with D perhaps assigned TRBD1 or TRBD2 (5 bases each). Germline CDR1 reads DFQATT; CDR2 reads SNEGSKA (reference sequence). The CDR3 length is 15 residues. CDR3 loop: CSARGDGAGANVLTF. The CDR3 DNA reads as TGCAGTGCGAGAGGGGACGGAGCGGGGGCCAACGTCCTGACTTTC.

The chain couples TRBV7-2 to TRBJ2-4; TRBD1 is a possible D gene (9 bases). The CDR3 length is 21 residues. V dropped 2 bases and J dropped 0 bases, with 26 bases sitting between them. CDR1 and CDR2 from the germline V gene are SGHTA and FQGNSA. The DNA of the CDR3 is TGTGCCAGCAGCTTACGCGGGGGGACAGGGCTTGGTATCATAGCCAAAAACATTCAGTACTTC. It is translated as CASSLRGGTGLGIIAKNIQYF.

This clonotype appeared a single time. V and J are TRBV15 and TRBJ2-3; possible D gene TRBD2, 6 bases. The V end lost 6 bases, the J end lost 1 base, and 11 bases lay between the germline ends. The CDR3 length is 14 residues. Germline V CDR1 and CDR2: LNHNV, YYDKDF (reference sequence). The CDR3 is CATSTLARTDTQYF. The CDR3 bases are TGTGCCACCAGTACGCTAGCGCGCACAGATACGCAGTATTTT.

This chain connects TRBV6-5 to TRBJ2-7; no clear D. CDR1 and CDR2 (germline): MNHEY, SVGAGI. Trimming left V 0 bases short and J 4 bases short, with 7 bases between. The CDR3 has 13 residues. CDR3 protein: CASSYSSKYEQYF. Here the CDR3 DNA reads TGTGCCAGCAGTTACTCTAGTAAATACGAGCAGTACTTC.

V usage is TRBV12-3 or TRBV12-4 and J usage is TRBJ2-3; D may be TRBD2 (5 bases). The germline V and J ends were trimmed by 6 bases and 7 bases, with 17 bases remaining between them. CDR3 size: 14 residues. The CDR3 DNA sequence: TGTGCCAGCAGCCAAGCTACTCCGGGGAATACGCAGTATTTT. Translation: CASSQATPGNTQYF.

The chain uses TRBV20-1 and TRBJ2-7; D gene unclear. The CDR3 has 14 residues. V lost 5 bases to trimming and J lost 0 bases, with 14 bases between them. Germline V lookup: CDR1 DFQATT, CDR2 SNEGSKA (reference sequence). CDR3 coding DNA: TGCAGTGCTGCCCCCCTGCGCGGCTCCTACGAGCAGTACTTC. Its protein product is CSAAPLRGSYEQYF.

This clonotype was counted a few times. This chain joins TRBV29-1 and TRBJ1-2; D is undetermined. The CDR3 totals 11 residues. The V end was cut by 5 bases, the J end by 4 bases, with 8 bases between. Per the germline V gene, CDR1 is SQVTM and CDR2 is ANQGSEA. CDR3 in amino acids: CSVSEGYGYTF. In nucleotides, the CDR3 is TGCAGCGTTAGCGAGGGCTATGGCTACACCTTC.